Following are 19 T cell receptor beta chains from one sample sequenced in a study of blood T cell repertoires in COVID-19. Libraries were prepared by immunoSEQ multiplex PCR; TCRdb keeps only in-frame clonotypes and omits some of them. In the table there are about 440,000 clones, about 87% of which are singletons. The source material was peripheral blood. The receptors derive from a woman aged 45 to 65 with COVID-19, enrolled during active disease.

The V and J genes are TRBV13 and TRBJ2-3; no definite D call. Germline assignment: CDR1 PRHDT and CDR2 FYEKMQ (reference sequence). Trimming shortened V by 0 bases and J by 4 bases, and 5 bases separated the two germline ends. CDR3 size: 13 residues. CDR3 sequence reads: CASSLGASDTQYF. The CDR3 bases are TGTGCCAGCAGCTTAGGAGCTTCAGATACGCAGTATTTT.

The chain combines TRBV5-1 with TRBJ2-3; D remains unclear. The CDR3 is 15 amino acids. Deletions cut 0 bases from V and 0 bases from J, with 8 bases between. Germline loops: CDR1 SGHRS, CDR2 YFSETQ. The CDR3 DNA is TGCGCCAGCAGCTTGGTCCCCACTAGCACAGATACGCAGTATTTT. Amino acid sequence: CASSLVPTSTDTQYF.

V gene TRBV6-5 combines with J gene TRBJ2-2; D is uncertain. Germline V gene sequence: CDR1 MNHEY, CDR2 SVGAGI. Trimming took off 3 bases at V and 2 bases at J, with 7 bases between the two ends. This CDR3 region has 14 residues. CDR3 DNA sequence: TGTGCCAGCAGTTATCTCCTTAACACCGGGGAGCTGTTTTTT. Translating it yields CASSYLLNTGELFF.

V and J are TRBV5-1 and TRBJ2-2; D is uncertain. This CDR3 has 14 amino acids. Germline V gene lookup returns CDR1 SGHRS and CDR2 YFSETQ. Trimming left V 2 bases short and J 1 base short, with 6 bases between. The CDR3 here is CASSFAGNTGELFF. CDR3 coding DNA: TGCGCCAGCAGCTTCGCCGGGAACACCGGGGAGCTGTTTTTT.

This chain uses TRBV19 with TRBJ1-4, with D uncertain. This CDR3 has 15 residues. Germline lookup yields CDR1 LNHDA and CDR2 SQIVND (reference sequence). V was trimmed by 6 bases and J by 0 bases, leaving 11 bases between them. CDR3 region: CASSRLLATNEKLFF. The CDR3, as DNA: TGTGCCAGTAGCCGCTTACTTGCAACTAATGAAAAACTGTTTTTT. Supplemented by reference TRBV19 and TRBJ1-4, the full variable domain reads DGGITQSPKYLFRKEGQNVTLSCEQNLNHDAMYWYRQDPGQGLRLIYYSQIVNDFQKGDIAEGYSVSREKKESFPLTVTSAQKNPTAFYLCASSRLLATNEKLFFGSGTQLSVL.

The genes are TRBV9 and TRBJ1-2; 7 bases agree with TRBD1. Trimming at V came to 0 bases and at J to 4 bases, leaving 9 bases not matched to a gene. CDR1 is SGDLS and CDR2 is YYNGEE in the germline V gene. There are 16 residues in the CDR3. The CDR3 DNA follows: TGTGCCAGCAGCGTAGGGCCCGGGACAGTTTCCTATGGCTACACCTTC. It yields the protein CASSVGPGTVSYGYTF. Together with reference TRBV9 and TRBJ1-2, the CDR3 gives the full variable domain: DSGVTQTPKHLITATGQRVTLRCSPRSGDLSVYWYQQSLDQGLQFLIQYYNGEERAKGNILERFSAQQFPDLHSELNLSSLELGDSALYFCASSVGPGTVSYGYTFGSGTRLTVV.

The chain joins TRBV3-1 (or the pseudogene TRBV3-2) to TRBJ2-3, with a tentative D call TRBD2 (7 bases). There are 14 residues in the CDR3. CDR1 is LGHDT and CDR2 is YNNKEL in the germline V gene (reference sequence). The V end lost 1 base, the J end lost 9 bases, and 14 bases lay between the germline ends. In DNA form, the CDR3 reads TGTGCCAGCAGCCAAGGCCGGTCGGGGGGCACGCAGTATTTT. It codes for CASSQGRSGGTQYF.

Turning to this clone: Different DNA sequences within this sample yield the same CDR3. The rearrangement links TRBV11-3 to TRBJ2-3, with D hard to call. Trimming left V 1 base short and J 6 bases short, with 8 bases between. This CDR3 comprises 13 residues. Germline V gene lookup returns CDR1 SGHNT and CDR2 YENEEA. The CDR3 DNA follows: TGTGCCAGCAGCTTAGGAGGCGCGGATACGCAGTATTTT. This sequence encodes CASSLGGADTQYF.

The CDR3 reads CASSFAGTGNQPQHF. In nucleotides, the CDR3 is TGTGCCAGCAGTTTTGCCGGGACAGGCAATCAGCCCCAGCATTTT. The chain carries TRBV28 and TRBJ1-5; 7 bases line up with TRBD1. CDR1 and CDR2 (germline): MDHEN, SYDVKM. The CDR3 consists of 15 residues. The V and J ends lost 3 bases and 2 bases, in that order; junction bases with no gene match: 4.

This chain joins TRBV30 and TRBJ1-2; possibly TRBD1 for D (5 bases). In germline, CDR1 is GTSNPN, CDR2 SVGIG (reference sequence). This CDR3 has 13 amino acids. Between the trimmed V and J ends, which lost 2 bases and 10 bases, there was a span of 17 bases. CDR3 DNA: TGTGCCTGGAGTCCGTGGGGGGGGAGTTCCTACACCTTC. This codes for CAWSPWGGSSYTF.

The V and J genes are TRBV9 and TRBJ1-5, with 9 bases that match TRBD1. The trim removed 4 bases at V and 5 bases at J, leaving 4 bases unmatched. CDR1 SGDLS and CDR2 YYNGEE come from the germline V gene. This CDR3 is 14 amino acids long. The CDR3 region is CASSPGQGDQPQHF. The CDR3 bases are TGTGCCAGCAGCCCGGGACAGGGAGATCAGCCCCAGCATTTT.

The rearrangement joins TRBV7-2 to TRBJ2-3; 13 nucleotides agree with TRBD2. This CDR3 has 17 residues. Germline CDR1 is SGHTA and CDR2 is FQGNSA. V gave up 1 base and J gave up 8 bases; unmatched junction bases: 9. This CDR3 reads CASSLGLAGGRQGTQYF. The CDR3 bases are TGTGCCAGCAGCTTAGGACTAGCGGGGGGCCGGCAAGGTACGCAGTATTTT.

This rearrangement joins TRBV18 to TRBJ2-7, with D hard to call. The CDR3 runs 11 residues. Trimming left V 6 bases short and J 4 bases short, with 7 bases between. Germline lookup yields CDR1 KGHSH and CDR2 LQKENI. This CDR3 reads CASSSGYEQYF. CDR3 in DNA: TGTGCCAGCTCCTCGGGTTACGAGCAGTACTTC. Full variable domain (rest looked up from reference TRBV18 and TRBJ2-7): NAGVMQNPRHLVRRRGQEARLRCSPMKGHSHVYWYRQLPEEGLKFMVYLQKENIIDESGMPKERFSAEFPKEGPSILRIQQVVRGDSAAYFCASSSGYEQYFGPGTRLTVT.

This clone has just a few counts. J is TRBJ1-6 and V is TRBV5-1; 8 bases are shared with TRBD1. The V gene end was trimmed by 5 bases and the J gene end by 7 bases; junction bases not matched to a gene: 8. CDR3 length equals 15 residues. From germline, CDR1 is SGHRS and CDR2 YFSETQ. In DNA form, the CDR3 reads TGCGCCAGCAGACTACCCGGGACAGGCAATTCACCCCTCCACTTT. Protein: CASRLPGTGNSPLHF.

The CDR3 sequence: CASSQDWAPGANVLTF. The DNA of the CDR3 is TGTGCCAGCAGCCAAGATTGGGCCCCTGGGGCCAACGTCCTGACTTTC. The chain joins TRBV14 to TRBJ2-6, with D hard to call. The CDR3 extends over 16 amino acids. Looked up from germline, CDR1 is SGHDN and CDR2 is FVKESK. V was cut by 0 bases and J by 2 bases, with 8 bases left in between.

CDR3 DNA sequence: TGTGCCAGCAGTTACGATGCGGGACAGGGGTTCGGCGAGCAGTACTTC. Protein product: CASSYDAGQGFGEQYF. V usage is TRBV6-5 and J usage is TRBJ2-7, with TRBD1 matching over 10 bases. The junction had 10 bases not matched to a gene; V was cut back by 2 bases and J by 6 bases. CDR1 and CDR2 (germline): MNHEY, SVGAGI. The CDR3 extends over 16 amino acids.

The V gene is TRBV7-8, the J gene TRBJ1-2, with TRBD1 as a possible D gene (6 bases). The V end lost 5 bases, the J end lost 3 bases, and 19 bases lay between the germline ends. The CDR3 length is 16 residues. The germline V gene has CDR1 SGHVS and CDR2 FQNEAQ. The CDR3 region has the DNA TGTGCCAGCAGCCTAGTGATAGGGGGGGCCGACTATGGCTACACCTTC. It translates to CASSLVIGGADYGYTF.

This chain connects TRBV19 to TRBJ1-1; TRBD1 matches 9 bases. The CDR3 loop spans 13 amino acids. Germline V gene data show CDR1 as LNHDA and CDR2 as SQIVND (reference sequence). Trimming cost V 7 bases and J 3 bases; bases outside gene matches: 3. The CDR3 loop is CASTWTGDTEAFF. The CDR3 DNA follows: TGTGCCAGTACATGGACAGGGGACACTGAAGCTTTCTTT.

The V gene is TRBV4-1, the J gene TRBJ1-2; 7 bases map to TRBD1. With 3 bases clipped from V and 8 bases from J, the junction kept 15 bases outside the gene matches. The CDR3 contains 16 residues. Germline V gene sequence: CDR1 MGHRA, CDR2 YSYEKL. The CDR3 is CASSHHDRVHLSGYTF. As DNA, the CDR3 is TGCGCCAGCAGCCACCACGACAGGGTCCATTTATCGGGCTACACCTTC.